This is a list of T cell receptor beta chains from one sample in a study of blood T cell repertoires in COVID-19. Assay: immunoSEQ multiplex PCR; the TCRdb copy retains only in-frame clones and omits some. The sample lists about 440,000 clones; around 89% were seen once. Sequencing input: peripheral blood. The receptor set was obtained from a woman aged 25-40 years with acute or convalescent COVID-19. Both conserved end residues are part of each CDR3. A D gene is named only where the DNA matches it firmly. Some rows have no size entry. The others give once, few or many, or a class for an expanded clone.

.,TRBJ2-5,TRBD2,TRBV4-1,TGCGCCAGCAGCCTCCGGACCAGCGGGGGGGCCCGGGAGACCCAGTACTTC,CASSLRTSGGARETQYF
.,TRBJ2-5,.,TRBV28,TGTGCCAGCAGCGTCGGGACTTCTTCGGCGCCCCAGTACTTC,CASSVGTSSAPQYF
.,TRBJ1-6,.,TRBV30,TGTGCCTGGAGGGACAGCTTGAATTCACCCCTCCACTTT,CAWRDSLNSPLHF
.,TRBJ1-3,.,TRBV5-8,TGTGCCAGCAGCTTGTCGGGAGGGACGCGAGGAAACACCATATATTTT,CASSLSGGTRGNTIYF
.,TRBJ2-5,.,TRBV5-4,TGTGCCAGCAGCTTGGAACACCCAGAAGAGACCCAGTACTTC,CASSLEHPEETQYF
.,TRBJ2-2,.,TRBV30,TGTGCCTGGATGTGGCAGGTCACCGGGGAGCTGTTTTTT,CAWMWQVTGELFF
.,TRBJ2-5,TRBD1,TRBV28,TGTGCCAGCACCTTAGACAGGGGTCGGGAGACCCAGTACTTC,CASTLDRGRETQYF
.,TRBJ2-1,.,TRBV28,TGTGCCAGCAGAACTAAAGAGGGAAGGTCCTACAATGAGCAGTTCTTC,CASRTKEGRSYNEQFF
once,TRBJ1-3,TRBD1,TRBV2,TGTGCCAGCAATGGGGGCACAGGGGAAAGCTCTGGAAACACCATATATTTT,CASNGGTGESSGNTIYF
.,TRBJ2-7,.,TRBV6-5,TGTGCCAGCGGTTTTGGGCCAGTAGGTGCCTACGAGCAGTACTTC,CASGFGPVGAYEQYF
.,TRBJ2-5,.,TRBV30,TGTGCCTGGAGTGCATCGAGCCTCGGTGCAGAGACCCAGTACTTC,CAWSASSLGAETQYF
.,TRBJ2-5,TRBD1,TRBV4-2,TGTGCCAGCAGCCAAGATTATACTAGGACAGGGGTAGGGGAGACCCAGTACTTC,CASSQDYTRTGVGETQYF
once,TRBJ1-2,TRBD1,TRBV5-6,TGTGCCAGCAGCGTATTACAGGGGGCGATAGGCTACACCTTC,CASSVLQGAIGYTF
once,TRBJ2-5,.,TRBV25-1,TGTGCCAGCAGTGAATCGAGGATTCAAGAGACCCAGTACTTC,CASSESRIQETQYF
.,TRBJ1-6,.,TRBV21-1,TGTGCCAGCAGCAAAACATCAGGGGTCTTGACCTATAATTCACCCCTCCACTTT,CASSKTSGVLTYNSPLHF
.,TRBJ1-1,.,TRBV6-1,TGTGCCAGCAGTGAAGTTCAGGGAGGCACTGAAGCTTTCTTT,CASSEVQGGTEAFF
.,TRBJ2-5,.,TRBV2,TGTGCCAGCAGTGAACTAGTGGGTAAAGAGACCCAGTACTTC,CASSELVGKETQYF
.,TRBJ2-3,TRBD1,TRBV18,TGTGCCAGCTCACGGGGACAGGGGACAGATACGCAGTATTTT,CASSRGQGTDTQYF
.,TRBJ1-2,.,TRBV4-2,TGTGCCAGCAGCCAAGGGGAGAACTATGGCTACACCTTC,CASSQGENYGYTF
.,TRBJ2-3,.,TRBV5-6,TGTGCCAGCAGCTTGAAGGTAGAGGCAGATACGCAGTATTTT,CASSLKVEADTQYF
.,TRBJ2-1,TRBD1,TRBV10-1,TGCGCCAGCAGTGGGTCAGGGGGCCTTGAGCAGTTCTTC,CASSGSGGLEQFF
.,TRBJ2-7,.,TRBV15,TGTGCCACCAGCGGACTCATAAACAGCTACGAGCAGTACTTC,CATSGLINSYEQYF
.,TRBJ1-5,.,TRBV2,TGTGCCAGCAGCAGATCAGGGGGCAATCAGCCCCAGCATTTT,CASSRSGGNQPQHF
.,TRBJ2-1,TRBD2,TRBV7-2,TGTGCCAGCAGCTCTCCTCAAGCGGGGGGGGGTCCTATGTACAATGAGCAGTTCTTC,CASSSPQAGGGPMYNEQFF
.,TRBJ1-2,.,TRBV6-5,TGTGCCAGCAGAGACGGGACACTCAGGGGCTACACCTTC,CASRDGTLRGYTF
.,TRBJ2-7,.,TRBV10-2,TGCGCCAGCAGTGCGGGGAGGCCAGAGGTCTACGAGCAGTACTTC,CASSAGRPEVYEQYF
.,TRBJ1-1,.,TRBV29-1,TGCAGCGTGGAACAGGGCGGCACTGAAGCTTTCTTT,CSVEQGGTEAFF
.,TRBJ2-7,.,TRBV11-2,TGTGCCAGCGGGGCTTCGGGCCGTGGGTACTTC,CASGASGRGYF
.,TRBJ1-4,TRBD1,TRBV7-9,TGTGCCAGCAGCTCGACAGGGGACGGTGAAAAACTGTTTTTT,CASSSTGDGEKLFF
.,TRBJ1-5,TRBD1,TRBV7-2,TGTGCCAGCAGCTTGGGACAGTTCATGGAGCCCCAGCATTTT,CASSLGQFMEPQHF
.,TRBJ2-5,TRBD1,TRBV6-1,TGTGCCAGCAGTGAAGGAGGGGGCGTCGAGACCCAGTACTTC,CASSEGGGVETQYF
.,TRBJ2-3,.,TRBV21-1,TGTGCCAGCGTCGTACGGGGGGGGTACCGCACAGATACGCAGTATTTT,CASVVRGGYRTDTQYF
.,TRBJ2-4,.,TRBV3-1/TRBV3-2,TGTGCCAGCAGCCAAGTGGGCAGAGGGAGCATTCAGTACTTC,CASSQVGRGSIQYF
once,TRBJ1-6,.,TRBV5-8,TGTGCCAGCAGCTTAGGACAGAACTATAATTCACCCCTCCACTTT,CASSLGQNYNSPLHF
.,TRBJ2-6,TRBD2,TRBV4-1,TGCGCCAGCAGCCAAGAAGCGGGGGGTCGATCTGGGGCCAACGTCCTGACTTTC,CASSQEAGGRSGANVLTF
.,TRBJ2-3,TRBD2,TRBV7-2,TGTGCCAGCAGACAGGGAGGTAGACTAGCGGGGTTGTTAGATACGCAGTATTTT,CASRQGGRLAGLLDTQYF
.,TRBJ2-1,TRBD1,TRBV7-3,TGTGCCAGCAGCTTAGACAGGGCGCTCTCCTACAATGAGCAGTTCTTC,CASSLDRALSYNEQFF
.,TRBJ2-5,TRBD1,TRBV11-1,TGTGCCAGCAGCAAAGACAGGGGGGTCGAGACCCAGTACTTC,CASSKDRGVETQYF
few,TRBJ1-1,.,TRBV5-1,TGCGCCAGCAGCCCATTCGCGGAAAACACTGAAGCTTTCTTT,CASSPFAENTEAFF
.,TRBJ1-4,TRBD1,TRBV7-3,TGTGCCAGCAGCCCCACAGGGGGGTTGGGTGAAAAACTGTTTTTT,CASSPTGGLGEKLFF
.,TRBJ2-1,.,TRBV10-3,TGTGCCATCAGTGATAGGGCGGGGGCATACAATGAGCAGTTCTTC,CAISDRAGAYNEQFF
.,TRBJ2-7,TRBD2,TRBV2,TGTGCCAGCAGTGAACTAGCGGGGGGCAGGGTCTACGAGCAGTACTTC,CASSELAGGRVYEQYF